The source of this TCR beta chain is a study of T cell responses to AZD1222 COVID-19 vaccine. Study results and caveats: Just a handful of AZD1222 recipients were seropositive at baseline.

On this clone: Its antigen is as yet unknown.

Assay: immunoSEQ multiplex PCR; the TCRdb copy retains only in-frame clones and omits some. The data hold 150,000 to 200,000 clones, with more than 75% observed a single time. CDR3 size: 14 residues. Germline CDR1 reads LNHDA; CDR2 reads SQIVND (reference sequence). V lost 7 bases, J lost 3 bases, and 5 bases stayed unmatched. V gene TRBV19 combines with J gene TRBJ2-2; 7 bases align to TRBD2. Sequencing was performed on peripheral blood, taken 28 days after the second AZD1222 dose. The TCR originated in an adult who received the AZD1222 COVID-19 vaccine. CDR3 in amino acids: CASTAGEYTGELFF. CDR3 nucleotide sequence: TGTGCCAGTACCGCGGGAGAGTACACCGGGGAGCTGTTTTTT.